The clone carrying this T cell receptor (beta chain) was counted between two and nine times. The data originate from a study of T cells after yellow fever vaccination. TCRdb analysed the 5' RACE reads with MiXCR anew, one entry per CDR3 protein. The table lists hundreds of thousands of distinct CDR3 sequences, about 13% of them singletons. The sequence was collected from a young man who received the YFV17D yellow fever vaccine. Here the sequenced sample was PBMCs, taken on the day of the yellow fever booster vaccination.

The CDR3: CASGLRGPYEQYF. CDR3 nucleotides: TGTGCCAGCGGACTCAGGGGCCCCTACGAGCAGTACTTC. The chain joins TRBV27 to TRBJ2-7; TRBD1 is a possible D gene (6 bases). V was shortened by 8 bases and J by 2 bases, with 13 bases between the two germline ends. CDR1 is MNHEY, CDR2 SMNVEV, per germline (reference sequence). The CDR3 length is 13 residues.